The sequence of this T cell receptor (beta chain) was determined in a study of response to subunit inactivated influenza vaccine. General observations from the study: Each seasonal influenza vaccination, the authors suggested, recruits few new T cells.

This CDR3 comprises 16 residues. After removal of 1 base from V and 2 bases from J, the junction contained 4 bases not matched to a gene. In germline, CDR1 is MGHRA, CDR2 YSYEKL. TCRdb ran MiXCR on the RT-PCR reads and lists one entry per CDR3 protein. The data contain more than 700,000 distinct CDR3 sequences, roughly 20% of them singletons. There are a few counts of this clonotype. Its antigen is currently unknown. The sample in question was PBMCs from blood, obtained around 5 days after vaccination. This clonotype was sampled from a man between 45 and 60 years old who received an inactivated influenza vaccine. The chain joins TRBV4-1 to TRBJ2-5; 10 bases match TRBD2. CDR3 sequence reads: CASSQGPSGGQETQYF. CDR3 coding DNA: TGCGCCAGCAGCCAAGGCCCTAGCGGGGGACAAGAGACCCAGTACTTC.